The sequence of this T cell receptor beta chain was determined in a study of blood T cell repertoires in COVID-19. Some clones are missing from TCRdb's copy, which holds only in-frame ones; the method was immunoSEQ multiplex PCR. Among 40,000 to 60,000 clones listed, about 85% were seen once. Between the trimmed V and J ends, which lost 1 base and 5 bases, there was a span of 26 bases. The CDR3 covers 19 residues. Germline CDR1 and CDR2: LNHNV and YYDKDF (reference sequence). V and J are TRBV15 and TRBJ2-5; TRBD2 is a possible D gene (6 bases). The receptor was derived from a man aged 40-49 years with active COVID-19. Sequencing was performed on peripheral blood. The DNA of the CDR3 is TGTGCCACCAGCAGAGTCGGGGGAGCTGGGATATTGGATAAGGAGACCCAGTACTTC. Translation: CATSRVGGAGILDKETQYF. Full variable domain (outside the CDR3, taken from reference TRBV15 and TRBJ2-5): DAMVIQNPRYQVTQFGKPVTLSCSQTLNHNVMYWYQQKSSQAPKLLFHYYDKDFNNEADTPDNFQSRRPNTSFCFLDIRSPGLGDTAMYLCATSRVGGAGILDKETQYFGPGTRLLVL.